This T cell receptor (beta chain) was documented in a study of tumor and adjacent non-tumor tissue in lung cancer. Overall study: Patients comprised approximately eleven adenocarcinoma, a couple of squamous cell carcinoma and 1 small cell lung cancer. Study-wide findings and caveats: Shorter survival was associated with higher TCR diversity in tumors.

A modified ARM-PCR protocol with three rounds of nested PCR amplified TCRbeta. TCRdb reanalysed the multiplex PCR reads using MiXCR and keeps one entry per CDR3 protein. The data hold about 110,000 distinct CDR3 sequences, with 75% to 90% observed a single time. With respect to this clonotype: The antigen is not known.

RNA was extracted from bulk tissue without any cell sorting. Between August and November 2014, newly diagnosed, chemotherapy-naive lung cancer patients underwent thoracic surgery in China. Per the germline V gene, CDR1 is SGHRS and CDR2 is YFSETQ. The V gene lost 0 bases and the J gene lost 1 base, with 10 bases spanning the gap. This CDR3 is built from 15 residues. The source of this sequence is a man in his 70s with non-small cell lung cancer. The material sequenced was lung tumor tissue. V and J are TRBV5-1 and TRBJ1-1; D is perhaps TRBD1 (6 bases). CDR3 loop: CASSLVGGPNTEAFF. The CDR3 bases are TGCGCCAGCAGCTTGGTGGGGGGCCCGAACACTGAAGCTTTCTTT.